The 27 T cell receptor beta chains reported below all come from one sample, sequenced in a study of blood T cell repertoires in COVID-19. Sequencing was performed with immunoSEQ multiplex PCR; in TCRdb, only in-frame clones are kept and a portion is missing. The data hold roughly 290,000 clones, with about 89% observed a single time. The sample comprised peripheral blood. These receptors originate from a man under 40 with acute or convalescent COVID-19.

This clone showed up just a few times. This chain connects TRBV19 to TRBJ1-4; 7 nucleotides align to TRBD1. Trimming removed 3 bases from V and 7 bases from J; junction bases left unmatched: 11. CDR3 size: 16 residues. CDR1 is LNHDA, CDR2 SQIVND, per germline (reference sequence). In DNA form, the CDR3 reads TGTGCCAGTAGTATGGCCGGGAGGGGGCTTAGTGAAAAACTGTTTTTT. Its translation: CASSMAGRGLSEKLFF. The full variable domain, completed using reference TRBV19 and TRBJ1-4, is DGGITQSPKYLFRKEGQNVTLSCEQNLNHDAMYWYRQDPGQGLRLIYYSQIVNDFQKGDIAEGYSVSREKKESFPLTVTSAQKNPTAFYLCASSMAGRGLSEKLFFGSGTQLSVL.

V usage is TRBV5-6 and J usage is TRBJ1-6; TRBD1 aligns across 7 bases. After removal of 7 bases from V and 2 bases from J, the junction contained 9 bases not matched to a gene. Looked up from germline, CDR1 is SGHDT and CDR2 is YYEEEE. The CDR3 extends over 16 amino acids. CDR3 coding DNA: TGTGCCAGCCACTCCCGGGACAGCCCCTATAATTCACCCCTCCACTTT. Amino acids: CASHSRDSPYNSPLHF.

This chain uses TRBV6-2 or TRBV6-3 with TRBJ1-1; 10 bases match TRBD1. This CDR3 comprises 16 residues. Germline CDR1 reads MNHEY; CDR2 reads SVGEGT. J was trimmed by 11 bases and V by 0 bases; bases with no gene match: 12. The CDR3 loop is CASSYSMTGGGSTAFF. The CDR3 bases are TGTGCCAGCAGTTACTCGATGACAGGGGGCGGCTCGACGGCTTTCTTT.

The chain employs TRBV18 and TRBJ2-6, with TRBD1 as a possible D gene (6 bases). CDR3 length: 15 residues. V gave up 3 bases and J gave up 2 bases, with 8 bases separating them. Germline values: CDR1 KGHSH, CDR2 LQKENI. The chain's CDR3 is CASSPDRAGANVLTF. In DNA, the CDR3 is TGTGCCAGCTCACCGGACAGAGCTGGGGCCAACGTCCTGACTTTC.

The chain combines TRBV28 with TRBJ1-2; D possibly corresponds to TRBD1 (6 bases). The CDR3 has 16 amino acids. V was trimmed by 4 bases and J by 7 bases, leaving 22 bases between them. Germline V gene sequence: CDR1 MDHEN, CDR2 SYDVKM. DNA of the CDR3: TGTGCCAGCAGTTCCACCTCCCGACAGGCTGGGGGTGGCTACACCTTC. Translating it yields CASSSTSRQAGGGYTF.

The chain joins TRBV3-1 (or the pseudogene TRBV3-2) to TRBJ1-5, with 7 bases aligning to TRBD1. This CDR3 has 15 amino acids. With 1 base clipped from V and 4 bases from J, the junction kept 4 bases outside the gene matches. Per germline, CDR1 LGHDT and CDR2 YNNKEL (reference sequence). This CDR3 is CASSQGDSGNQPQHF. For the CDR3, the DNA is TGTGCCAGCAGCCAAGGGGACAGCGGTAATCAGCCCCAGCATTTT.

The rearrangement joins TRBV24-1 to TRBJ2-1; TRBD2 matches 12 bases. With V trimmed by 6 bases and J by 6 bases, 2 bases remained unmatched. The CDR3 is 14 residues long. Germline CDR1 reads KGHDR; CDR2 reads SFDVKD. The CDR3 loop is CATSTSGRRNEQFF. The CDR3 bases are TGTGCCACCAGTACTAGCGGGAGGCGCAATGAGCAGTTCTTC.

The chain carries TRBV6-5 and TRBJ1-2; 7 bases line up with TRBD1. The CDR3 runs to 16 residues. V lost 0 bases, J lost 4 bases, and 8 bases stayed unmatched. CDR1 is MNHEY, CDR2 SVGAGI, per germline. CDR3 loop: CASSYSSGGLPYGYTF. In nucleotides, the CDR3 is TGTGCCAGCAGTTACTCGTCAGGGGGATTGCCCTATGGCTACACCTTC.

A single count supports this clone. CDR3 protein: CASSEGGAGGADTQYF. The DNA for the CDR3 is TGTGCCAGCAGCGAGGGGGGGGCAGGAGGGGCAGATACGCAGTATTTT. The rearrangement links TRBV2 to TRBJ2-3, with D possibly TRBD2 on 7 matching bases. This CDR3 comprises 16 residues. V was pared by 6 bases and J by 4 bases, with 20 bases between. Germline V lookup: CDR1 SNHLY, CDR2 FYNNEI.

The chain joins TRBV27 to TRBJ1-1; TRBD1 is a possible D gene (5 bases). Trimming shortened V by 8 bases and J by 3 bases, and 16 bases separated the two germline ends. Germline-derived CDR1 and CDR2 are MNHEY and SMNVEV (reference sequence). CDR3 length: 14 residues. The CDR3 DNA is TGTGCCAGCTCAGGGCAACCCCTGTACACTGAAGCTTTCTTT. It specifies CASSGQPLYTEAFF.

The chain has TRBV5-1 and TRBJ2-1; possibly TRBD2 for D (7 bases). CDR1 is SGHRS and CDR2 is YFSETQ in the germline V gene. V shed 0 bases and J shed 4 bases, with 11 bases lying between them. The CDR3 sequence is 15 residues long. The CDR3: CASSLAGGGYNEQFF. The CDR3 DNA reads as TGCGCCAGCAGCTTGGCGGGGGGCGGATACAATGAGCAGTTCTTC.

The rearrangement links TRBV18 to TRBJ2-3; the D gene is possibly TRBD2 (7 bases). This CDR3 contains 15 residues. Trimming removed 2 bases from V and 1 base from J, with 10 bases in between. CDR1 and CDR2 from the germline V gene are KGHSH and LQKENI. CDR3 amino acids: CASSPGGAGTDTQYF. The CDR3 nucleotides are TGTGCCAGCTCACCAGGGGGGGCGGGCACAGATACGCAGTATTTT.

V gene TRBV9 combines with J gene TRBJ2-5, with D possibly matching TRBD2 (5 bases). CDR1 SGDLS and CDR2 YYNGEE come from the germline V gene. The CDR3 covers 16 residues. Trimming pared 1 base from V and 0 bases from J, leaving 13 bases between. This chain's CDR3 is CASSVFGNQYQETQYF. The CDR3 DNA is TGTGCCAGCAGCGTATTCGGGAACCAGTACCAAGAGACCCAGTACTTC.

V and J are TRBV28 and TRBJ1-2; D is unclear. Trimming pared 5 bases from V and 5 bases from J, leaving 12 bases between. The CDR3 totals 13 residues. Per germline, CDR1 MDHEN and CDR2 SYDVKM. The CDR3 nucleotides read TGTGCCAGCAGTGAGGGCGTTGGGTATGGCTACACCTTC. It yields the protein CASSEGVGYGYTF.

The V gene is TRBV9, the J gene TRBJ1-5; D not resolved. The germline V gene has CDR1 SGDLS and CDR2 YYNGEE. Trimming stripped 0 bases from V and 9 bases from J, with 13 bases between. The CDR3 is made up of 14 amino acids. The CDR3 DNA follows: TGTGCCAGCAGCGTAGCGAGCTTGAGTGGGCCCCAGCATTTT. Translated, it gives CASSVASLSGPQHF. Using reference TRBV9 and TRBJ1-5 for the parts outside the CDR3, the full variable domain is DSGVTQTPKHLITATGQRVTLRCSPRSGDLSVYWYQQSLDQGLQFLIQYYNGEERAKGNILERFSAQQFPDLHSELNLSSLELGDSALYFCASSVASLSGPQHFGDGTRLSIL.

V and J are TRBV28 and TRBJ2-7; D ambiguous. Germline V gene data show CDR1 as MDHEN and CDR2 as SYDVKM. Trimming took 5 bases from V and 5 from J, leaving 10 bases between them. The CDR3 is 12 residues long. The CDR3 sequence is CASSPEFHEQYF. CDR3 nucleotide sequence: TGTGCCAGCAGTCCCGAGTTCCACGAGCAGTACTTC.

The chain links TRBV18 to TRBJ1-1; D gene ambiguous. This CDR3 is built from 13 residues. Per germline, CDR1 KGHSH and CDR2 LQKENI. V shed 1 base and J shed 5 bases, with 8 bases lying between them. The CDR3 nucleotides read TGTGCCAGCTCACCACTAGACTTAACTGAAGCTTTCTTT. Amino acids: CASSPLDLTEAFF.

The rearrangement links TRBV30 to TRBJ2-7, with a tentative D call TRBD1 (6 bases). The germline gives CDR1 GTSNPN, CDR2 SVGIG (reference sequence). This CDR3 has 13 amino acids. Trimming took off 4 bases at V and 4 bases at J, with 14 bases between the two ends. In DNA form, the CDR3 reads TGTGCCTGGAATTTGGGGGCTGCGTACGAGCAGTACTTC. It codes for CAWNLGAAYEQYF.

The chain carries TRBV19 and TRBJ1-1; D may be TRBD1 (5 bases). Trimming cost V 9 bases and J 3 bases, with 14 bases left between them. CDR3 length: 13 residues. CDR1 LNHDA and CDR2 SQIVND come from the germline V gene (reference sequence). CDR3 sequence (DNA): TGTGCCAGCAGTTACAGCAGGGACACTGAAGCTTTCTTT. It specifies CASSYSRDTEAFF.

The CDR3 region has the DNA TGTGCCAGCTCATCTGCGCTGAACACTGAAGCTTTCTTT. Encoded protein: CASSSALNTEAFF. The chain couples TRBV18 to TRBJ1-1, with unresolved D. The CDR3 runs to 13 residues. CDR1 KGHSH and CDR2 LQKENI come from the germline V gene. V was trimmed by 5 bases and J by 0 bases, leaving 7 bases between them. Supplemented by reference TRBV18 and TRBJ1-1, the full variable domain reads NAGVMQNPRHLVRRRGQEARLRCSPMKGHSHVYWYRQLPEEGLKFMVYLQKENIIDESGMPKERFSAEFPKEGPSILRIQQVVRGDSAAYFCASSSALNTEAFFGQGTRLTVV.

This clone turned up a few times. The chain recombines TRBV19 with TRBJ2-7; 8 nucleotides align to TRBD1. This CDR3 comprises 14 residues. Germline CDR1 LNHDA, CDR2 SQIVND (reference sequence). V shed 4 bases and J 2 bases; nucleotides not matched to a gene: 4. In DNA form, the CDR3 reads TGTGCCAGTAGTACCGACAGGGGAGCCTACGAGCAGTACTTC. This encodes CASSTDRGAYEQYF.

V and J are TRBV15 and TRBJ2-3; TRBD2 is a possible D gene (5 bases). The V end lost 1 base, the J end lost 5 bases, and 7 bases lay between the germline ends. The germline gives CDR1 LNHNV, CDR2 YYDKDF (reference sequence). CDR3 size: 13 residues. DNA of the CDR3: TGTGCCACCAGCAGAGGAGCGGAAGATACGCAGTATTTT. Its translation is CATSRGAEDTQYF.

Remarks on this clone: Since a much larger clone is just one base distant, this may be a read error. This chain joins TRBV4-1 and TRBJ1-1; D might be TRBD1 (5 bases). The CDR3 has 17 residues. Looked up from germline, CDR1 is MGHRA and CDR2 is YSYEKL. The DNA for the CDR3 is TGCGCCAGCAGCCAAGTTCTTAGGTTGTCAGGGAACACTGAAACTTTCTTT. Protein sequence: CASSQVLRLSGNTETFF.

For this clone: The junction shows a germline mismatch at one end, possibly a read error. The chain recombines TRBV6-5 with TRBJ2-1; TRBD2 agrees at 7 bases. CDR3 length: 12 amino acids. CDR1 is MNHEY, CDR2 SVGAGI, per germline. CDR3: CASSRDYDEQFF. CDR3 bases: TGTGCCAGCAGCCGGGACTACGATGAGCAGTTCTTC.

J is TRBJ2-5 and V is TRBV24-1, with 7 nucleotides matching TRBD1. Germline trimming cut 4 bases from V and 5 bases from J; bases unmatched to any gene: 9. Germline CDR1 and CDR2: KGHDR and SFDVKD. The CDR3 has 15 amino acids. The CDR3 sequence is CATSDPRQGGETQYF. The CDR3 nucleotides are TGTGCCACCAGTGACCCCAGACAGGGCGGGGAGACCCAGTACTTC.

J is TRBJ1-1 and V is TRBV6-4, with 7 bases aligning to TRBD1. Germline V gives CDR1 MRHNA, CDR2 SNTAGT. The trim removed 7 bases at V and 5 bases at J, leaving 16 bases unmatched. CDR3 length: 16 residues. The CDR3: CASKTQAGGLRTEAFF. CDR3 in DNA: TGTGCCAGCAAGACGCAGGCAGGGGGGCTGAGGACTGAAGCTTTCTTT.

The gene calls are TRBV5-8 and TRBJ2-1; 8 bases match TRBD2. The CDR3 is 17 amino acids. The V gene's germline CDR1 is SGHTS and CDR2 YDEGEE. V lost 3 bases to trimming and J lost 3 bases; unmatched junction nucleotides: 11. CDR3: CASSSLLMAGGYNEQFF. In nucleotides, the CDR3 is TGTGCCAGCAGCTCCCTGTTAATGGCGGGAGGCTACAATGAGCAGTTCTTC. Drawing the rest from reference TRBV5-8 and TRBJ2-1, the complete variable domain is EAGVTQSPTHLIKTRGQQATLRCSPISGHTSVYWYQQALGLGLQFLLWYDEGEERNRGNFPPRFSGRQFPNYSSELNVNALELEDSALYLCASSSLLMAGGYNEQFFGPGTRLTVL.